A selection of T cell receptor beta chains follows, all from one sample in a study of beta chain features in type 1 diabetes. Sequencing was performed with immunoSEQ multiplex PCR; in TCRdb, only in-frame clones are kept and a portion is missing. The table shows some 500,000 clones, with roughly an eighth occurring only once. Sequenced: naive CD4+ T cells from blood. The receptors here all came from a woman aged 18-30 years in good health. CDR3s include the opening cysteine and the closing phenylalanine or tryptophan. The D gene is left open where the match is weak. The listing skips clone size in some rows; elsewhere it reads once, few, many or a size class.

abundance	v_gene	j_gene	d_gene	CDR3nt	CDR3aa
.	TRBV5-1	TRBJ1-5	.	TGCGCCAGCAGTGCTGGGAGCAGTCAGCCCCAGCATTTT	CASSAGSSQPQHF
.	TRBV4-3	TRBJ2-7	TRBD1	TGCGCCAGCAGCCAAGGAGACAGGGATTTCTACGAGCAGTACTTC	CASSQGDRDFYEQYF
few	TRBV5-1	TRBJ2-3	.	TGCGCCAGCAGCTTCTCCGGGGATCGAATAGATACGCAGTATTTT	CASSFSGDRIDTQYF
few	TRBV11-3	TRBJ2-1	.	TGTGCCAGCAGCTTAGCAGTCTCCAAAGAGCAGTTCTTC	CASSLAVSKEQFF
.	TRBV29-1	TRBJ1-1	.	TGCAGCGTGCGGCTGGGGGGATCTGAAGCTTTCTTT	CSVRLGGSEAFF
few	TRBV25-1	TRBJ2-3	.	TGTGCCAGCAGTGAATCCTACCAACACACAGATACGCAGTATTTT	CASSESYQHTDTQYF
.	TRBV4-3	TRBJ2-6	.	TGCGCCAGCAGCCGTAGGGGCGCCCTGAGCGGGGCCAACGTCCTGACTTTC	CASSRRGALSGANVLTF
.	TRBV25-1	TRBJ1-2	TRBD1	TGTGCCAGCAGTGAATCGGGGGACAGGGGGCCCTATGGCTACACCTTC	CASSESGDRGPYGYTF
once	TRBV7-8	TRBJ2-1	TRBD2	TGTGCCAGCAGCAAAAAGCGGGAGAGGCCCTACAATGAGCAGTTCTTC	CASSKKRERPYNEQFF
.	TRBV7-2	TRBJ1-2	.	TGTGCCAGCAGGGATTCGGACAGATCGTTGGGTATCACCTTC	CASRDSDRSLGITF
.	TRBV7-2	TRBJ2-1	TRBD2	TGTGCCAGCAGCTTCGGCGGGAGCTCCTACAATGAGCAGTTCTTC	CASSFGGSSYNEQFF
.	TRBV7-3	TRBJ2-6	TRBD2	TGTGCCAGCAGCTCAAACGGACTAGCGGTTACCTCTGGGGCCAACGTCCTGACTTTC	CASSSNGLAVTSGANVLTF
.	TRBV30	TRBJ1-1	.	TGTGCCTGGAGCAACGGGGCCCTGTTAGCTGAAGCTTTCTTT	CAWSNGALLAEAFF
few	TRBV15	TRBJ1-2	.	TGTGCCACCAGCATGGACATCTCTCGTACTAACTATGGCTACACCTTC	CATSMDISRTNYGYTF
.	TRBV29-1	TRBJ2-1	TRBD2	TGCAGCGTTTGGCGGGGGAGCTCCTACAATGAGCAGTTCTTC	CSVWRGSSYNEQFF
.	TRBV2	TRBJ1-6	.	TGTGCCAGCATGTCTCGTGTAAATTCACCCCTCCACTTT	CASMSRVNSPLHF
few	TRBV11-2	TRBJ2-3	.	TGTGCCAGCAGCTTGCGGGCTAGCACAGATACGCAGTATTTT	CASSLRASTDTQYF
few	TRBV29-1	TRBJ1-5	.	TGCAGCGTTGAAGATAGCAAGGCAGACTATCAGCCCCAGCATTTT	CSVEDSKADYQPQHF
.	TRBV6-5	TRBJ1-2	.	TGTGCCAGCGGACATCGTAAGGGGGAGTATGGCTACACCTTC	CASGHRKGEYGYTF
.	TRBV30	TRBJ1-2	.	TGTGCCTGGAGATTCCCGGGGACGGGTGGCTACACCTTC	CAWRFPGTGGYTF
many	TRBV9	TRBJ2-1	.	TGTGCCAGCAGCGTAGAGTTATCTAGGAATGAGCAGTTCTTC	CASSVELSRNEQFF
few	TRBV20-1	TRBJ1-1	.	TGCAGTGCTACGAGACAGGCGCAAGCTTTCTTT	CSATRQAQAFF
few	TRBV18	TRBJ1-6	TRBD1	TGTGCCAGCTCACAGGACAGGGTTAATTCACCCCTCCACTTT	CASSQDRVNSPLHF
.	TRBV30	TRBJ1-4	.	TGTGCCTGGAGCGAGGGTACGGAGGAAAAACTTTTTTTT	CAWSEGTEEKLFF
few	TRBV9	TRBJ1-4	.	TGTGCCAGCAGCGTAGCGACGGGGGCAACTAATGAAAAACTGTTTTTT	CASSVATGATNEKLFF
.	TRBV18	TRBJ2-3	.	TGTGCCAGCCTTCGTCGGGACGTACGAGATACGCAGTATTTT	CASLRRDVRDTQYF
many	TRBV29-1	TRBJ1-3	TRBD1	TGCAGCGTCCGACAGGGGCTAGCTGGAAACACCATATATTTT	CSVRQGLAGNTIYF
.	TRBV7-2	TRBJ1-2	.	TGTGCCAGCAGCTTCCCCTTGGGGTATGGCTACACCTTC	CASSFPLGYGYTF
.	TRBV6-5	TRBJ2-1	.	TGTGCCAGCACTCCGGGCACCTACAATGAGCAGTTCTTC	CASTPGTYNEQFF
.	TRBV4-3	TRBJ2-1	.	TGCACTTGCAGCGGAAGCCCCTTATATTGGCCTTACAATGAGCAGTTCTTC	CTCSGSPLYWPYNEQFF
.	TRBV28	TRBJ1-4	.	TGTGCCAGCAACTCAGGGGTCCCTAATGAAAAACTGTTTTTT	CASNSGVPNEKLFF
.	TRBV18	TRBJ2-5	.	TGTGCCAGCTCACCAAGCCTACAAGAGACCCAGTACTTC	CASSPSLQETQYF
few	TRBV4-3	TRBJ2-5	TRBD2	TGCGCCAGCAGCCAAGACGGGACTAGCGGGAGAGAGACCCAGTACTTC	CASSQDGTSGRETQYF
.	TRBV7-2	TRBJ2-3	.	TGTGCCAGCAGCTTAGCGCCCGGAAGCACAGATACGCAGTATTTT	CASSLAPGSTDTQYF
many	TRBV30	TRBJ2-6	.	TGTGCCTGGAGTGTATCGTTGGGGCGCTCTGGGGCCAACGTCCTGACTTTC	CAWSVSLGRSGANVLTF
.	TRBV19	TRBJ2-4	.	TGTGCCAGTAGTCCCTTCGGACTAGCCAAAAACATTCAGTACTTC	CASSPFGLAKNIQYF
many	TRBV30	TRBJ2-1	TRBD2	TGTGCCTGGAGTGTACGACTAGCCGGTGAGCAGTTCTTC	CAWSVRLAGEQFF
few	TRBV7-2	TRBJ2-5	.	TGTGCCAGCGCCAGCGAGGGCCTGGTTTTAGGGACCCAGTACTTC	CASASEGLVLGTQYF
few	TRBV13	TRBJ1-2	TRBD1	TGTGCCAGCAGCCTAAAAACAGGGGGCTTCTATGGCTACACCTTC	CASSLKTGGFYGYTF
.	TRBV5-4	TRBJ2-2	.	TGTGCCATCACGATCTCCGGGAATCAACTCACCGGGGAGCTGTTTTTT	CAITISGNQLTGELFF
.	TRBV4-2	TRBJ2-1	TRBD1	TGTGCCAGCAGCCAAGATGGACAGGGCAGCTCCTACAATGAGCAGTTCTTC	CASSQDGQGSSYNEQFF
many	TRBV9	TRBJ2-1	.	TGTGCCAGCAGCCAGAACCCCACAGGGGACTCAGAGTTCTTC	CASSQNPTGDSEFF
few	TRBV5-1	TRBJ2-5	.	TGCGCCAGCCGGGGGCAGGAGACCCAGTACTTC	CASRGQETQYF
few	TRBV11-3	TRBJ1-4	TRBD1	TGTGCCAGCAGCTTACCCTGGGACAGCTCAAGATTAAAACTGTTTTTT	CASSLPWDSSRLKLFF
few	TRBV7-2	TRBJ1-4	.	TGTGCCAGCAGCCAAGAAGGCTGGGATGAAAAACTGTTTTTT	CASSQEGWDEKLFF
.	TRBV4-1	TRBJ1-1	.	TGCGCCAGCAGCCAAGTGAGTGGGACTGAAGCTTTCTTT	CASSQVSGTEAFF